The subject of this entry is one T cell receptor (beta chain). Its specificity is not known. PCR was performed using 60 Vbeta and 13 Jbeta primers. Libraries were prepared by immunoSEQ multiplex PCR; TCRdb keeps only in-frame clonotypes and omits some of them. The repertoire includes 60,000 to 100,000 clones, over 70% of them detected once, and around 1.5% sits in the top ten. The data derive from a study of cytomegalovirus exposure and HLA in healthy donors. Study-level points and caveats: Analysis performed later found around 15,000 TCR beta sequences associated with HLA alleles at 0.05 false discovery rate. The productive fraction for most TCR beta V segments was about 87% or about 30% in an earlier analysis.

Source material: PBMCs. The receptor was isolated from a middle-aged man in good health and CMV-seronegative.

CDR3 nucleotide sequence: TGTGCCAGCTCGTCCGGGGGGAACACCGGGGAGCTGTTTTTT. It specifies CASSSGGNTGELFF. The genes are TRBV18 and TRBJ2-2, with D perhaps TRBD2 (6 bases). The V and J ends lost 6 bases and 1 base respectively, with 9 bases between them. Germline CDR1 reads KGHSH; CDR2 reads LQKENI. This CDR3 has 14 residues. The variable domain in full, with the rest retrieved from reference TRBV18 and TRBJ2-2, is NAGVMQNPRHLVRRRGQEARLRCSPMKGHSHVYWYRQLPEEGLKFMVYLQKENIIDESGMPKERFSAEFPKEGPSILRIQQVVRGDSAAYFCASSSGGNTGELFFGEGSRLTVL.